One sample yielded the 19 T cell receptor beta chains listed below, sequenced in a study of T cell changes during pregnancy in multiple sclerosis. Sequencing was performed with immunoSEQ multiplex PCR; in TCRdb, only in-frame clones are kept and a portion is missing. The repertoire holds tens of thousands of clones, with roughly 92% as singletons. The sequenced sample was CD4+ T cells from peripheral blood mononuclear cells, obtained before pregnancy. All receptors come from a female donor with multiple sclerosis, enrolled in a pregnancy study.

V is TRBV29-1 and J is TRBJ2-7, with unresolved D. The V gene lost 4 bases and the J gene lost 4 bases, with 11 bases spanning the gap. This CDR3 spans 12 amino acids. Germline CDR1 reads SQVTM; CDR2 reads ANQGSEA. As DNA, the CDR3 is TGCAGCGTTGCTTCGGTCGGTTACGAGCAGTACTTC. Translating it yields CSVASVGYEQYF.

This clone showed up just once. This chain links TRBV2 with TRBJ1-6; 8 positions match TRBD1. The germline gives CDR1 SNHLY, CDR2 FYNNEI. This CDR3 has 13 amino acids. The trim removed 10 bases at V and 7 bases at J, leaving 6 bases unmatched. The CDR3 nucleotides read TGTGCCACCCGGACAGGGCAAAATTCACCCCTCCACTTT. This encodes CATRTGQNSPLHF.

This clone has only one observation. This chain links TRBV15 with TRBJ2-6, with TRBD1 identical over 12 bases. CDR3 length equals 18 residues. The V gene end was trimmed by 1 base and the J gene end by 4 bases; junction bases not matched to a gene: 5. Germline lookup yields CDR1 LNHNV and CDR2 YYDKDF (reference sequence). CDR3 amino acids: CATSRGGQGARGANVLTF. The CDR3 DNA reads as TGTGCCACCAGCAGAGGGGGACAGGGGGCGCGAGGGGCCAACGTCCTGACTTTC.

This clone has a single count. The chain combines TRBV27 with TRBJ2-7; 12 positions match TRBD2. Trimming removed 6 bases from V and 2 bases from J; junction bases left unmatched: 5. From germline, CDR1 is MNHEY and CDR2 SMNVEV (reference sequence). The CDR3 spans 15 residues. DNA of the CDR3: TGTGCCAGCAGGAGACTAGCGGGAGCCACCTACGAGCAGTACTTC. Translating gives CASRRLAGATYEQYF.

The sample holds one count of this clone. The chain recombines TRBV25-1 with TRBJ2-2, with TRBD1 matching over 9 bases. The germline V gene has CDR1 MGHDK and CDR2 SYGVNS. This CDR3 is 17 amino acids long. The V gene end was trimmed by 6 bases and the J gene end by 0 bases; junction bases not matched to a gene: 8. The CDR3 reads CASRPYRGPPNTGELFF. The CDR3 coding sequence is TGTGCCAGCAGGCCATACAGGGGGCCTCCGAACACCGGGGAGCTGTTTTTT.

The chain links TRBV7-3 to TRBJ2-5; 9 positions match TRBD1. This CDR3 comprises 15 residues. V was pared by 2 bases and J by 5 bases, with 6 bases of the junction left unmatched. The germline CDR1 and CDR2 sequences are SGHTA and FQGTGA. The chain's CDR3 is CASSLGTGHVETQYF. The CDR3 DNA reads TGTGCCAGCAGCTTAGGGACAGGGCACGTGGAGACCCAGTACTTC.

The V and J genes are TRBV4-2 and TRBJ1-3; D may be TRBD1 (5 bases). From germline, CDR1 is LGHNA and CDR2 YNFKEQ. The ends were cut back, 2 bases at V and 4 bases at J, with 15 bases in the middle. The CDR3 is 16 amino acids. CDR3 loop: CASSQFSGPPGNTIYF. CDR3 nucleotide sequence: TGTGCCAGCAGCCAATTTTCAGGGCCGCCAGGAAACACCATATATTTT.

The CDR3 region has the DNA TGTGCCAGCACGGGGACAGGGGGAGGGACAGATACGCAGTATTTT. Protein: CASTGTGGGTDTQYF. The rearrangement links TRBV27 to TRBJ2-3; TRBD1 matches at 11 bases. Germline V gene sequence: CDR1 MNHEY, CDR2 SMNVEV (reference sequence). V lost 7 bases, J lost 3 bases, and 6 bases stayed unmatched. The CDR3 sequence is 15 residues long.

The rearrangement uses TRBV19 and TRBJ2-4; tentatively, D is TRBD2 (5 bases). The V end lost 2 bases, the J end lost 7 bases, and 6 bases lay between the germline ends. CDR1 LNHDA and CDR2 SQIVND come from the germline V gene (reference sequence). CDR3 length: 12 amino acids. The CDR3 sequence: CASSIPGNIQYF. CDR3 DNA sequence: TGTGCCAGTAGTATACCGGGGAACATTCAGTACTTC.

A few counts support this clone. The chain combines TRBV18 with TRBJ1-4; unclear D gene. Germline values: CDR1 KGHSH, CDR2 LQKENI. The CDR3 sequence is 15 residues long. With 1 base removed from V and 3 bases from J, the gap between germline ends came to 9 bases. CDR3 DNA: TGTGCCAGCTCACCACTTTCAGGTTCTAATGAAAAACTGTTTTTT. Protein: CASSPLSGSNEKLFF.

V is TRBV4-3 and J is TRBJ2-3, with unresolved D. Deletions cut 1 base from V and 0 bases from J, with 11 bases between. CDR1 LGHNA and CDR2 YSLEER come from the germline V gene. The CDR3 spans 16 residues. Here the CDR3 reads CASSQGNTLSTDTQYF. CDR3 bases: TGCGCCAGCAGCCAAGGAAACACCCTGAGCACAGATACGCAGTATTTT.

V gene TRBV6-6 combines with J gene TRBJ2-1; 10 bases align to TRBD2. V dropped 8 bases and J dropped 5; count of bases not matched to a gene: 6. The CDR3 consists of 14 residues. Germline CDR1 reads MNHNY; CDR2 reads SVGAGI (reference sequence). The CDR3 spells CASQLAGLDNEQFF. The CDR3 DNA reads TGTGCCAGCCAACTAGCGGGACTCGACAATGAGCAGTTCTTC.

This chain uses TRBV19 with TRBJ2-6, with 8 bases matching TRBD1. The ends lost 2 bases at V and 0 bases at J; junction bases unmatched: 6. The CDR3 consists of 18 residues. Germline lookup yields CDR1 LNHDA and CDR2 SQIVND (reference sequence). The CDR3 region is CASSITGTGLSGANVLTF. In DNA, the CDR3 is TGTGCCAGTAGTATAACCGGGACAGGACTCTCTGGGGCCAACGTCCTGACTTTC.

This chain links TRBV9 with TRBJ2-2, with TRBD2 matching over 9 bases. V lost 0 bases to trimming and J lost 3 bases; unmatched junction nucleotides: 9. This CDR3 has 18 amino acids. CDR1 is SGDLS and CDR2 is YYNGEE in the germline V gene. The CDR3 region is CASSVGGRALGDTGELFF. The DNA for the CDR3 is TGTGCCAGCAGCGTAGGCGGGAGGGCCCTCGGGGACACCGGGGAGCTGTTTTTT. The full variable domain, completed using reference TRBV9 and TRBJ2-2, is DSGVTQTPKHLITATGQRVTLRCSPRSGDLSVYWYQQSLDQGLQFLIQYYNGEERAKGNILERFSAQQFPDLHSELNLSSLELGDSALYFCASSVGGRALGDTGELFFGEGSRLTVL.

The V gene is TRBV29-1, the J gene TRBJ1-1; TRBD1 aligns across 7 bases. After removal of 4 bases from V and 7 bases from J, the junction contained 3 bases not matched to a gene. Germline CDR1 and CDR2: SQVTM and ANQGSEA. The CDR3 loop spans 11 amino acids. CDR3 region: CSVGQGGEAFF. The CDR3 coding sequence is TGCAGCGTTGGACAGGGTGGTGAAGCTTTCTTT. Full variable domain (outside the CDR3, taken from reference TRBV29-1 and TRBJ1-1): SAVISQKPSRDICQRGTSLTIQCQVDSQVTMMFWYRQQPGQSLTLIATANQGSEATYESGFVIDKFPISRPNLTFSTLTVSNMSPEDSSIYLCSVGQGGEAFFGQGTRLTVV.

The count of this clone is one. The rearrangement links TRBV7-9 to TRBJ2-1; the D gene is possibly TRBD1 (7 bases). The ends were cut back, 6 bases at V and 5 bases at J, with 17 bases in the middle. Germline-derived CDR1 and CDR2 are SEHNR and FQNEAQ (reference sequence). The CDR3 consists of 15 residues. CDR3 amino acids: CASRVGGQPNNEQFF. The CDR3 DNA reads as TGTGCCAGCAGGGTCGGGGGACAGCCTAACAATGAGCAGTTCTTC.

This clone appeared once. The CDR3 sequence is CASSSTTLLGTGATEAFF. The DNA for the CDR3 is TGTGCCAGCAGCTCTACCACCCTTCTCGGGACAGGGGCTACTGAAGCTTTCTTT. The chain employs TRBV7-3 and TRBJ1-1; 10 bases match TRBD1. The V gene's germline CDR1 is SGHTA and CDR2 FQGTGA. After removal of 4 bases from V and 5 bases from J, the junction contained 16 bases not matched to a gene. The CDR3 has 18 residues.

This chain links TRBV28 with TRBJ1-4; 8 bases are a match to TRBD1. The ends lost 7 bases at V and 6 bases at J; junction bases unmatched: 7. CDR3 length: 14 residues. CDR1 MDHEN and CDR2 SYDVKM come from the germline V gene. CDR3 bases: TGTGCCAGCACCTCAGGGGGCCGCTATGAAAAACTGTTTTTT. It encodes CASTSGGRYEKLFF.

This clone was picked up one time. The chain recombines TRBV19 with TRBJ1-5, with a possible D match to TRBD1 (6 bases). CDR3 length: 16 residues. Trimming removed 6 bases at V and 6 bases at J, with 21 bases between. The germline V gene encodes CDR1 LNHDA and CDR2 SQIVND (reference sequence). CDR3 nucleotide sequence: TGTGCCAGTAGCCCTCAGGGGTGGTTGGTGGGTCAGCCCCAGCATTTT. Protein: CASSPQGWLVGQPQHF.